A single sample gave rise to the 4 T cell receptor beta chains below, sequenced in a study of OX40 agonist ivuxolimab in advanced cancers. Sequenced by immunoSEQ multiplex PCR; TCRdb stores in-frame clones only, minus some. The profile shows tens of thousands of clones, approximately 90% of them singletons. Material: CD4+ or CD8+ T cells sorted from blood, obtained in a trial of the OX40 agonist ivuxolimab. The source of these receptors is an adult with an advanced solid tumor such as melanoma, head and neck, liver or kidney cancer.

This chain links TRBV5-1 with TRBJ1-2; D is ambiguous. The V end was cut by 4 bases, the J end by 4 bases, with 11 bases between. CDR1 is SGHRS and CDR2 is YFSETQ in the germline V gene. This CDR3 spans 13 amino acids. This CDR3 is CASSDQVSYGYTF. The CDR3 region has the DNA TGCGCCAGCAGCGATCAGGTTAGCTATGGCTACACCTTC.

The chain carries TRBV2 and TRBJ2-7; TRBD2 aligns across 8 bases. This CDR3 has 14 residues. The germline gives CDR1 SNHLY, CDR2 FYNNEI. With V trimmed by 5 bases and J by 2 bases, 5 bases remained unmatched. CDR3 sequence reads: CASSYEAGAYEQYF. Here the CDR3 DNA reads TGTGCCAGCAGTTATGAAGCGGGGGCCTACGAGCAGTACTTC. Filled out from reference TRBV2 and TRBJ2-7, the complete variable domain reads EPEVTQTPSHQVTQMGQEVILRCVPISNHLYFYWYRQILGQKVEFLVSFYNNEISEKSEIFDDQFSVERPDGSNFTLKIRSTKLEDSAMYFCASSYEAGAYEQYFGPGTRLTVT.

The CDR3 nucleotides are TGTGCCAGCTCACCATCGGCAGGGATAATCTCCTACGAGCAGTACTTC. Translated, it gives CASSPSAGIISYEQYF. The V gene is TRBV18, the J gene TRBJ2-7, with D perhaps TRBD1 (5 bases). From germline, CDR1 is KGHSH and CDR2 LQKENI. CDR3 length: 16 residues. V dropped 2 bases and J dropped 0 bases, with 14 bases sitting between them.

CDR3 in amino acids: CASNVGAEAFF. The CDR3 DNA follows: TGTGCCAGCAATGTGGGGGCTGAAGCTTTCTTT. V usage is TRBV7-6 and J usage is TRBJ1-1, with a possible D match to TRBD1 (5 bases). The CDR3 is made up of 11 amino acids. The germline gives CDR1 SGHVS, CDR2 FNYEAQ. The V gene lost 7 bases and the J gene lost 6 bases, with 9 bases spanning the gap.